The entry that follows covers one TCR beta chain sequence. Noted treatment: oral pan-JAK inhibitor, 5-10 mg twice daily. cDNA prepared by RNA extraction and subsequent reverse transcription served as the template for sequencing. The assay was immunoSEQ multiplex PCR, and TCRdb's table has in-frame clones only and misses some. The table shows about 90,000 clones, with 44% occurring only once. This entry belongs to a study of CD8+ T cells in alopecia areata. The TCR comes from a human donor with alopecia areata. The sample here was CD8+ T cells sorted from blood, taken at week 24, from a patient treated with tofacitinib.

The CDR3 coding sequence is TGCAGCGTTCTTAACGGGCAAACCTACGAGCAGTACTTC. Its protein product is CSVLNGQTYEQYF. The V gene is TRBV29-1, the J gene TRBJ2-5; D unresolved. The DNA end favors TRBJ2-7, so the J call may be wrong. The CDR3 runs 13 residues. From germline, CDR1 is SQVTM and CDR2 ANQGSEA.